This record concerns one T cell receptor (beta chain) sequence. Investigators sought sequencing depths of between 1 in 200,000 and 1 in 1 million T cells. Clones were sequenced by immunoSEQ multiplex PCR, and TCRdb holds only the in-frame ones, with some missing. The sample has some 130,000 clones, approximately 83% seen once. This sample was taken from a study of cytotoxic CD8 clonotypes in ibrutinib-treated CLL. CDR3 length equals 16 residues. V shed 1 base and J shed 5 bases, with 14 bases lying between them. Germline loops: CDR1 SGHDN, CDR2 FVKESK. Material: PBMCs, obtained after 24 months of ibrutinib treatment. The chain joins TRBV14 to TRBJ2-2, with D perhaps given as TRBD1 or TRBD2 (6 bases each). This TCR came from a human donor with chronic lymphocytic leukemia. CDR3 sequence reads: CASSQGWTGATGELFF. The CDR3 nucleotides are TGTGCCAGCAGCCAAGGTTGGACGGGGGCGACCGGGGAGCTGTTTTTT.